This T cell receptor (beta chain) was profiled in a study of beta chain features in type 1 diabetes. The authors reverse transcribed all of the isolated RNA, so sequencing captured expressed TCRB transcripts. The data were produced by immunoSEQ multiplex PCR, yet TCRdb's version contains in-frame clones alone and is incomplete. The table records some 360,000 clones, roughly 21% of them present only once. The sequencing input was naive CD4+ T cells from blood. The clonotype was recovered from a woman aged 18-29 years in good health.

The CDR3 region has the DNA TGCGCCAGCAGCCAAGTAACCGGAGTCAATGAGCAGTTCTTC. Its translation is CASSQVTGVNEQFF. The chain uses TRBV4-3 and TRBJ2-1; D is unclear. This CDR3 is built from 14 residues. The germline CDR1 and CDR2 sequences are LGHNA and YSLEER. V was clipped by 1 base and J by 6 bases, with 10 bases between them.